This T cell receptor (beta chain) was found in a study of T cells in Graves' hyperthyroidism and ophthalmopathy. The source material, RNA transcripts, was used to amplify TCR beta CDR3 regions. The HTBI primer set drove a first-round RT-PCR of the TCR CDR3. TCRdb independently ran MiXCR on the multiplex PCR reads; one entry per CDR3 protein. Among approximately 370,000 distinct CDR3 sequences listed, under 15% were seen once. Each 10 ml fresh peripheral blood draw supplied the PBMCs. This CDR3 has 14 amino acids. Trimming removed 0 bases at V and 4 bases at J, with 10 bases between. Germline loops: CDR1 SGHRS, CDR2 YFSETQ. There are many counts of this clonotype.

The sequence came from a woman under 40 with Graves' hyperthyroidism. Source material: blood. This chain links TRBV5-1 with TRBJ1-2; D is possibly TRBD1 (5 bases). CDR3 region: CASSLGGRTYGYTF. The CDR3 DNA is TGCGCCAGCAGCTTGGGGGGACGGACCTATGGCTACACCTTC.